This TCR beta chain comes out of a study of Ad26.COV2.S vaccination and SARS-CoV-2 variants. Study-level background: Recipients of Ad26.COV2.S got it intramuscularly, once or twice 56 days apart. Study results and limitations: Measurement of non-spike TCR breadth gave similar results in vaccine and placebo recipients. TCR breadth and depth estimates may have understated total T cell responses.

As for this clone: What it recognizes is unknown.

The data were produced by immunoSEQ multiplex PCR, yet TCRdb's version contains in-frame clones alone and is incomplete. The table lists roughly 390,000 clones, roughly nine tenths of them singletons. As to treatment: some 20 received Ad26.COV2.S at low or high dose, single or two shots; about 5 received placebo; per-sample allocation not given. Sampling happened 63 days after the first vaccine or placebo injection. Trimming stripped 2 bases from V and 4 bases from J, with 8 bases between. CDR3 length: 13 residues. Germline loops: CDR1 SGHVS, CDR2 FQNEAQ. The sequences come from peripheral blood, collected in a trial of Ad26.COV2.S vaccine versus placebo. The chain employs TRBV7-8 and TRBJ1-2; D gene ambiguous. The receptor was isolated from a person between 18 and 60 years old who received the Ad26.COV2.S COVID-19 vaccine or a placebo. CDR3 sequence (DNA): TGTGCCAGCAGCTTACCGGGGTCCTATGGCTACACCTTC. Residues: CASSLPGSYGYTF.